This record concerns one T cell receptor (beta chain) sequence. This record comes from a study of OX40 agonist ivuxolimab in advanced cancers. The CDR3 spans 16 residues. Trimming left V 4 bases short and J 1 base short, with 15 bases between. CDR1 and CDR2 from the germline V gene are SGHAT and FQNNGV. The method was immunoSEQ multiplex PCR; TCRdb's version includes in-frame clones alone and lacks a portion of them. The table has tens of thousands of clones, over 80% seen once. The chain carries TRBV11-2 and TRBJ2-3, with D maybe TRBD2 (7 bases). The receptor's source is an adult with an advanced solid tumor such as melanoma, head and neck, liver or kidney cancer. The sample in question was CD4+ or CD8+ T cells sorted from blood, obtained in a trial of the OX40 agonist ivuxolimab. The DNA of the CDR3 is TGTGCCAGCAGCTCGGGGGGCGGTGGCGGCACAGATACGCAGTATTTT. This translates into CASSSGGGGGTDTQYF.